A single sample is the source of the 6 T cell receptor beta chains below, sequenced in a study of identical twins. A single record per CDR3 protein comes from TCRdb applying MiXCR to the 5' RACE reads. Of 500,000 to 650,000 distinct CDR3 sequences in the sample, approximately 20% are singletons; the top ten hold 0.48%. The same specimen was also included in a second study, on yellow fever vaccine responses in identical twins.

The sequencing sample was made of CD4+ T cells sorted from blood. The receptors come from a woman between 18 and 29 years old in good health.

This clonotype was seen at least ten times. Written as DNA, the CDR3 is TGCAGCTCTGGAACCTCCCGGCTGACAGATACGCAGTATTTT. Encoded protein: CSSGTSRLTDTQYF. The rearrangement links TRBV29-1 to TRBJ2-3, with D hard to call. V dropped 8 bases and J dropped 3 bases, with 18 bases sitting between them. CDR1 and CDR2 (germline): SQVTM, ANQGSEA. The CDR3 sequence is 14 residues long.

In its sample, this clonotype was seen a few times. V is TRBV5-6 and J is TRBJ2-2; no clear D gene. V lost 5 bases and J 6 bases, leaving 11 bases between the germline ends. Germline values: CDR1 SGHDT, CDR2 YYEEEE. The CDR3 consists of 13 residues. CDR3 sequence reads: CASRSPDSGELFF. CDR3 in DNA: TGTGCCAGCAGATCCCCCGACTCCGGGGAGCTGTTTTTT.

The chain combines TRBV10-3 with TRBJ1-6, with 9 positions matching TRBD1. In germline, CDR1 is ENHRY, CDR2 SYGVKD. V trimming: 2 bases; J trimming: 7 bases; junction bases outside the gene matches: 3. The CDR3 runs 15 residues. The CDR3 DNA is TGTGCCATCAGTGAGGGGGACAGGGCGAATTCACCCCTCCACTTT. Translation: CAISEGDRANSPLHF.

This clonotype was observed a few times. The genes are TRBV5-5 and TRBJ2-1; 9 bases match TRBD2. With V trimmed by 0 bases and J by 7 bases, 8 bases remained unmatched. This CDR3 has 16 residues. Germline CDR1 is SGHKS and CDR2 is YYEKEE (reference sequence). CDR3 sequence reads: CASSLVLSGSGNEQFF. In DNA, the CDR3 is TGTGCCAGCAGCTTGGTTCTTAGCGGGAGTGGTAATGAGCAGTTCTTC. Variable domain in full (rest from reference TRBV5-5 and TRBJ2-1): DAGVTQSPTHLIKTRGQQVTLRCSPISGHKSVSWYQQVLGQGPQFIFQYYEKEERGRGNFPDRFSARQFPNYSSELNVNALLLGDSALYLCASSLVLSGSGNEQFFGPGTRLTVL.

This clonotype was counted a few times. CDR3 protein: CASGWVFGGNEKLFF. Here the CDR3 DNA reads TGTGCCAGCGGCTGGGTATTCGGGGGTAATGAAAAACTGTTTTTT. The rearrangement links TRBV6-1 to TRBJ1-4; tentatively, D is TRBD1 (5 bases). The CDR3 has 15 residues. V was pared by 8 bases and J by 4 bases, with 17 bases between. Germline CDR1 is MNHNS and CDR2 is SASEGT.

The J gene is TRBJ1-1, the V gene TRBV10-1; 7 positions match TRBD1. V dropped 6 bases and J dropped 4; count of bases not matched to a gene: 8. This CDR3 is 14 amino acids long. Germline V CDR1 and CDR2: WNHNN, SYGVQD (reference sequence). CDR3 nucleotide sequence: TGCGCCAGCAGCGGAACAGGGGCAGGCACTGAAGCTTTCTTT. This translates into CASSGTGAGTEAFF.